Each of the 18 T cell receptor beta chains below was sequenced from the same sample in a study of T-cell reconstitution after alpha-beta-depleted transplantation in children. Molecular barcoding with unique molecular identifiers was used for the TCRbeta library. TCRdb itself ran the PCR reads through MiXCR, one entry per CDR3 protein. This table has 450,000 to 550,000 distinct CDR3 sequences, over 10% appearing once. Material: PBMCs, mostly from graft donor cells, obtained 180 days after TCRalphabeta/CD19-depleted stem cell transplant. The receptors here all came from a female patient aged 2 to 10 who had a stem cell transplant for aplastic anemia, so the T cells may come from the graft donor.

This clonotype was counted only a few times. The rearrangement joins TRBV4-2 to TRBJ1-3; 8 nucleotides agree with TRBD1. V was pared by 1 base and J by 2 bases, with 4 bases of the junction left unmatched. The CDR3 spans 16 residues. Germline V gene sequence: CDR1 LGHNA, CDR2 YNFKEQ. The CDR3 DNA sequence: TGTGCCAGCAGCCAAGTACAGGGGGGAACTGGAAACACCATATATTTT. As protein: CASSQVQGGTGNTIYF.

This clonotype was picked up a small number of times. The J gene is TRBJ2-3, the V gene TRBV29-1; a weak D match, TRBD1 (5 bases). Trimming removed 4 bases at V and 2 bases at J, with 10 bases between. Looked up from germline, CDR1 is SQVTM and CDR2 is ANQGSEA. CDR3 length: 13 amino acids. The CDR3: CSVGTPYTDTQYF. The CDR3 coding sequence is TGCAGCGTTGGGACACCGTACACAGATACGCAGTATTTT.

The V call is TRBV28, the J call TRBJ2-3; 10 nucleotides agree with TRBD2. There are 16 residues in the CDR3. The germline CDR1 and CDR2 sequences are MDHEN and SYDVKM. After removal of 5 bases from V and 0 bases from J, the junction contained 5 bases not matched to a gene. As DNA, the CDR3 is TGTGCCAGCAGTGCAGGACTAGCGGCTAGCACAGATACGCAGTATTTT. Translation: CASSAGLAASTDTQYF.

A few counts support this clonotype. The chain recombines TRBV7-9 with TRBJ1-3, with D tentatively TRBD1 (5 bases). The V end lost 1 base, the J end lost 0 bases, and 10 bases lay between the germline ends. There are 16 residues in the CDR3. Germline CDR1 SEHNR, CDR2 FQNEAQ (reference sequence). The CDR3 sequence: CASSLGRGHSGNTIYF. The CDR3 bases are TGTGCCAGCAGCTTAGGTCGCGGACACTCTGGAAACACCATATATTTT. The variable domain in full, with the rest retrieved from reference TRBV7-9 and TRBJ1-3, is DTGVSQNPRHKITKRGQNVTFRCDPISEHNRLYWYRQTLGQGPEFLTYFQNEAQLEKSRLLSDRFSAERPKGSFSTLEIQRTEQGDSAMYLCASSLGRGHSGNTIYFGEGSWLTVV.

This clonotype was detected ten times or more. The chain joins TRBV5-1 to TRBJ1-4, with a tentative D call TRBD1 (5 bases). Trimming shortened V by 5 bases and J by 8 bases, and 16 bases separated the two germline ends. The CDR3 loop spans 14 amino acids. CDR1 is SGHRS, CDR2 YFSETQ, per germline. CDR3 loop: CASREDRGREKLFF. The DNA of the CDR3 is TGCGCCAGCAGGGAGGACCGGGGACGGGAAAAACTGTTTTTT.

The chain joins TRBV15 to TRBJ2-1; 7 bases line up with TRBD2. The trim removed 6 bases at V and 0 bases at J, leaving 14 bases unmatched. The CDR3 totals 18 residues. CDR1 is LNHNV, CDR2 YYDKDF, per germline (reference sequence). CDR3 residues: CATRGRWGGSSSYNEQFF. CDR3 sequence (DNA): TGTGCCACCAGAGGGAGGTGGGGGGGTTCAAGCTCCTACAATGAGCAGTTCTTC. The whole variable domain, remainder taken from reference TRBV15 and TRBJ2-1, is DAMVIQNPRYQVTQFGKPVTLSCSQTLNHNVMYWYQQKSSQAPKLLFHYYDKDFNNEADTPDNFQSRRPNTSFCFLDIRSPGLGDTAMYLCATRGRWGGSSSYNEQFFGPGTRLTVL.

The CDR3 DNA is TGTGCCAGCAGCTTAGAGCACACATTAGAGACCCAGTACTTC. It translates to CASSLEHTLETQYF. The V call is TRBV7-6, the J call TRBJ2-5; D unresolved. The CDR3 spans 14 residues. With 1 base removed from V and 4 bases from J, the gap between germline ends came to 10 bases. Germline assignment: CDR1 SGHVS and CDR2 FNYEAQ.

The J gene is TRBJ2-5, the V gene TRBV9; 7 bases agree with TRBD1. V dropped 3 bases and J dropped 2; count of bases not matched to a gene: 4. The CDR3 sequence is 14 residues long. Germline CDR1 and CDR2: SGDLS and YYNGEE. The CDR3 DNA reads TGTGCCAGCAGCGAAGGGGGCTTACAAGAGACCCAGTACTTC. It yields the protein CASSEGGLQETQYF. The whole variable domain, remainder taken from reference TRBV9 and TRBJ2-5, is DSGVTQTPKHLITATGQRVTLRCSPRSGDLSVYWYQQSLDQGLQFLIQYYNGEERAKGNILERFSAQQFPDLHSELNLSSLELGDSALYFCASSEGGLQETQYFGPGTRLLVL.

This clonotype showed up just a few times. The V gene is TRBV3-1, the J gene TRBJ2-7; 10 bases are shared with TRBD2. Germline values: CDR1 LGHDT, CDR2 YNNKEL (reference sequence). This CDR3 has 19 amino acids. The J segment lost 2 bases and the V segment lost 0 bases, leaving 13 bases of the junction unmatched. CDR3 protein: CASSQDPASGSVVTYEQYF. In DNA form, the CDR3 reads TGTGCCAGCAGCCAAGATCCAGCTAGCGGGAGTGTTGTAACCTACGAGCAGTACTTC.

This clonotype came up a few times. This chain connects TRBV29-1 to TRBJ2-1, with D possibly TRBD1 on 7 matching bases. CDR3 length: 15 residues. Germline V lookup: CDR1 SQVTM, CDR2 ANQGSEA. V was pared by 2 bases and J by 0 bases, with 11 bases between. CDR3 DNA: TGCAGCGTTGAATACAGGGGACTCTCCTACAATGAGCAGTTCTTC. This gives the protein CSVEYRGLSYNEQFF.

The chain carries TRBV29-1 and TRBJ2-7, with a possible D match to TRBD1 (6 bases). The V end was cut by 7 bases, the J end by 6 bases, with 16 bases between. The CDR3 extends over 12 amino acids. Germline-derived CDR1 and CDR2 are SQVTM and ANQGSEA. The CDR3 is CSARDTTIEQYF. CDR3 bases: TGCAGCGCCCGGGACACTACAATCGAGCAGTACTTC.

The V call is TRBV7-2, the J call TRBJ2-5, with D uncertain. Germline V gene data show CDR1 as SGHTA and CDR2 as FQGNSA. V lost 1 base and J lost 7, with 16 bases in between. The CDR3 has 15 residues. The CDR3 DNA follows: TGTGCCAGCAGCTTAGGATCAACCGCTACGCGGACCCAGTACTTC. Translating gives CASSLGSTATRTQYF.

The chain couples TRBV7-9 to TRBJ1-1, with D possibly matching TRBD1 (5 bases). The V end lost 5 bases, the J end lost 2 bases, and 18 bases lay between the germline ends. The germline V gene encodes CDR1 SEHNR and CDR2 FQNEAQ (reference sequence). The CDR3 contains 16 residues. The CDR3 loop reads CASSPFVGVGNTEAFF. CDR3 DNA: TGTGCCAGCAGCCCCTTTGTGGGGGTAGGAAACACTGAAGCTTTCTTT.

A few counts support this clonotype. This chain uses TRBV25-1 with TRBJ1-2; D is unresolved. The CDR3 consists of 14 residues. Germline V gene data show CDR1 as MGHDK and CDR2 as SYGVNS. V was trimmed by 1 base and J by 3 bases, leaving 9 bases between them. The CDR3 nucleotides read TGTGCCAGCAGTGAATTCGGGCGCCACTATGGCTACACCTTC. Amino acid sequence: CASSEFGRHYGYTF.

The chain links TRBV12-3 or TRBV12-4 to TRBJ2-5; unclear D gene. CDR3 size: 16 residues. Trimming removed 5 bases at V and 0 bases at J, with 16 bases between. The CDR3 sequence: CASSTSDHAYQETQYF. The CDR3 bases are TGTGCCAGCAGTACCTCGGACCACGCGTACCAAGAGACCCAGTACTTC.

The rearrangement links TRBV18 to TRBJ2-1; TRBD2 agrees at 8 bases. Trimming at V came to 0 bases and at J to 11 bases, leaving 15 bases not matched to a gene. Germline lookup yields CDR1 KGHSH and CDR2 LQKENI. The CDR3 extends over 17 amino acids. CDR3 sequence (DNA): TGTGCCAGCTCACCACCGGTTTACAGCGGGAGAAGAGAGAAGCAGTTCTTC. This encodes CASSPPVYSGRREKQFF.

The rearrangement uses TRBV6-2 or TRBV6-3 and TRBJ2-4; 7 positions match TRBD1. This CDR3 has 15 residues. Trimming at V came to 8 bases and at J to 8 bases, leaving 15 bases not matched to a gene. Germline CDR1 and CDR2: MNHEY and SVGEGT. The CDR3 region has the DNA TGTGCCAGCCGGATTAGGGGGCCGAATGGAGACATTCAGTACTTC. Residues: CASRIRGPNGDIQYF.

There are a few counts of this clonotype. The gene calls are TRBV15 and TRBJ1-1, with unresolved D. CDR3 length: 13 amino acids. V lost 5 bases, J lost 6 bases, and 13 bases lay in between. Germline CDR1 and CDR2: LNHNV and YYDKDF (reference sequence). In nucleotides, the CDR3 is TGTGCCACCAGCCGCGGGAAGGGAGCTGAAGCTTTCTTT. Protein: CATSRGKGAEAFF.